Listed below are T cell receptor beta chains from one sample, sequenced in a study of T cell responses to AZD1222 COVID-19 vaccine. Libraries were prepared by immunoSEQ multiplex PCR; TCRdb keeps only in-frame clonotypes and omits some of them. The sample lists around 120,000 clones; 65% to 90% were seen once. Sequenced here: peripheral blood, sampled on day 0 of AZD1222 vaccination. The receptors were gathered from an adult in good health. Both conserved end residues are trimmed from each CDR3. Each record gives: J gene, V gene, CDR3 protein.

J: TRBJ2-7
V: TRBV15
CDR3: ATSSLRDSYEQY

J: TRBJ1-4
V: TRBV6-2/TRBV6-3
CDR3: ASSSPEAGNEKLF

J: TRBJ2-1
V: TRBV18
CDR3: ASSPQLTGTSSYNEQF

J: TRBJ1-1
V: TRBV4-1
CDR3: ASESGTGGWAF

J: TRBJ1-4
V: TRBV7-6
CDR3: ASSSGVIKGREKLF

J: TRBJ1-2
V: TRBV6-2/TRBV6-3
CDR3: ASSYAQNYGYT

J: TRBJ2-5
V: TRBV6-5
CDR3: ASSYERRETQY

J: TRBJ2-5
V: TRBV5-1
CDR3: ASSFRQYQETQY

J: TRBJ2-2
V: TRBV10-3
CDR3: AISESTVNTGELF

J: TRBJ2-1
V: TRBV2
CDR3: ASSMDRGKWNEQF

J: TRBJ2-1
V: TRBV28
CDR3: ASSLTSGGNEQF

J: TRBJ2-2
V: TRBV19
CDR3: ASSIQGAGGELF

J: TRBJ2-2
V: TRBV9
CDR3: ASSVAGGYTGELF

J: TRBJ1-6
V: TRBV5-1
CDR3: ASSDRQGHNSPLH

J: TRBJ2-7
V: TRBV19
CDR3: ASRSTVPYEQY

J: TRBJ2-3
V: TRBV27
CDR3: ASTTGGDTQY

J: TRBJ2-1
V: TRBV28
CDR3: ASSLQGGAAIEF

J: TRBJ1-6
V: TRBV6-2/TRBV6-3
CDR3: ASSKGDRENSPLH

J: TRBJ1-1
V: TRBV7-2
CDR3: ASSRNRGTMNTEAF

J: TRBJ2-5
V: TRBV14
CDR3: ASSQDRRRTDLRETQY

J: TRBJ2-7
V: TRBV28
CDR3: AIQSDGQGAYEQY

J: TRBJ2-5
V: TRBV7-2
CDR3: ASSWRVARGETQY

J: TRBJ2-1
V: TRBV4-2
CDR3: ASSQTGGAYNEQF

J: TRBJ1-6
V: TRBV5-6
CDR3: ASSSGEPHFYNSPLH

J: TRBJ1-1
V: TRBV4-1
CDR3: ASSQARGGLNTEAF

J: TRBJ1-2
V: TRBV10-2
CDR3: ASSESSGRNYGYT

J: TRBJ2-3
V: TRBV5-4
CDR3: ASSLMYGGGQVDTQY

J: TRBJ1-1
V: TRBV28
CDR3: GTSVNTEAF

J: TRBJ1-1
V: TRBV19
CDR3: ASSIDGAVMNTEAF

J: TRBJ1-3
V: TRBV28
CDR3: ASRTQGAGNTIY

J: TRBJ1-4
V: TRBV28
CDR3: ASNSEQEVNEKLF

J: TRBJ1-2
V: TRBV11-2
CDR3: ASSFSPPRGEARYT

J: TRBJ2-7
V: TRBV19
CDR3: ATAVVAGEYEQY

J: TRBJ2-6
V: TRBV6-5
CDR3: ASSTRISGANVLT

J: TRBJ2-3
V: TRBV5-1
CDR3: ASSYNDRPLGDTQY

J: TRBJ1-1
V: TRBV2
CDR3: ASKRGLDQNTEAF

J: TRBJ2-2
V: TRBV3-1/TRBV3-2
CDR3: ASSQPPTGELF

J: TRBJ2-5
V: TRBV28
CDR3: ASQFRAEETQY

J: TRBJ1-4
V: TRBV28
CDR3: ASSSWDGNEKLF

J: TRBJ2-7
V: TRBV5-6
CDR3: ASSWGSYEQY

J: TRBJ2-7
V: TRBV28
CDR3: ASSPTGGYEQY